This record covers a single TCR beta chain. This clonotype has more than one count but fewer than ten. Its antigen is unknown. No base qualities exist here, and no much larger clone lies one base off it. The germline V gene gives CDR1 as SGHVS and CDR2 as FNYEAQ. Trimming removed 1 base from V and 0 bases from J, leaving 8 bases between the germline ends. Measured from the cysteine to the phenylalanine, the CDR3 is 15 residues long. This entry keeps only the CDR3 DNA: 45 bases, framed from base 1. TRB repertoires were amplified from roughly 230-500 ng of genomic DNA extracted from blood. This record comes from a study of T and B cells in COVID-19 patients (dated by TCRdb to between 2020 and 2021). At the level of the whole study: Using TRB and IGH repertoire sequencing of peripheral blood, the study characterized adaptive immunity in COVID-19 patients who had active infection or had recovered. The recovered cohort included around 19 patients who contributed about 21 samples, and most of those patients had mild to moderate COVID-19 that was managed on an outpatient basis. A median age of approximately 37 years was recorded in the recovered cohort versus around 70 years in the active-infection cohort. Of the 20 patients in the active-infection cohort, eleven to twelve were critically ill and needed mechanical ventilation or ECMO. Of the 20 patients in the active-infection cohort, about 17 had comorbidities associated with unfavorable COVID-19 outcome. The repository of TCR and BCR sequences included about 69 time points from about 40 patients, and more than 7 million TCR sequences were analysed. Two patients were included in both the recovered and active cohorts because samples were available from active disease and after recovery. An age-matched reference group of some 39 healthy donors negative for COVID-19 antibodies served as the comparison for repertoire analyses. As many as 9 follow-up blood samples were taken per patient, and some of the samples covered different disease stages within the same individual. The investigation overall reported the following: A total of roughly 2,500 exclusive TCR clusters, including 30 to 40 low-pGen clusters, were found in the recovered cohort. During active COVID-19 the TRB repertoires were highly clonal, but at recovery diversity and richness rose above the levels seen in healthy donors. The reported TCR clusters were said to need prospective validation before any clinical use. The cohort was judged too small for assessing how HLA contributes to COVID-19 susceptibility or severity. Few blood samples were available from mildly ill patients while symptoms were present or from severe cases at early time points. TRBV/TRBJ gene usage was reported as strongly skewed in patients with COVID-19. Specific T cell subsets (CD4+/Treg/CD8+) and sorted SARS-CoV-2-responsive or tetramer+ T cells had not yet been sequenced, and these experiments were ongoing.

For sequencing, an Illumina MiSeq was employed. Multiplex PCR with BIOMED2 TRB-A/B primer pools was used to amplify the TRB rearrangements. Illumina-compatible adapters and 7-nucleotide sample barcodes were attached to the amplicons through two consecutive PCRs. Phusion HS II polymerase was used for all library PCRs. The amplicons were purified from gel with the NucleoSpin Gel and PCR Clean-up kit, measured on Qubit, and then pooled at roughly 3.7 nM. The quality of the amplicon pool was checked on an Agilent 2100 Bioanalyzer prior to Illumina next-generation sequencing. The original methods were these. MiXCR 3.0.8 with the default MiXCR reference library was used to annotate TRB rearrangements. Non-productive reads and sequences with fewer than 2 reads were excluded, and each unique CDR3 nucleotide sequence counted as one clone. Clonality, diversity, richness and V-J gene usage were calculated in R 3.5.1. GLIPH2 was used for TCR clustering by CDR3 similarity, and generation probabilities were calculated by OLGA. GLIPH2 clusters were kept only when the clusters contained at least four unique TCR clonotypes present in at least three individuals. TCRdb trimmed public reads at Q25 via fastp, called clones via MiXCR and kept in-frame beta chains. Every entry covers one CDR3 protein and lists the most common genes and DNA from its rows. What appears here as the V and J calls and clone size reflects TCRdb's work, not the paper's. A total of approximately 20,000 distinct CDR3 sequences appear in this sample, approximately 28% of them only once. In total, the top ten clones hold approximately 3% of the sample.

The chain links TRBV7-6 with TRBJ2-3, with the D gene not clear enough to name. The sample taken for sequencing was blood. This TCR was sampled from a human donor who had recovered from COVID-19. The CDR3 sequence is CASSLESLSTDTQYF. The bases are TGTGCCAGCAGCTTAGAAAGCCTCAGCACAGATACGCAGTATTTT.